This T cell receptor beta chain was captured in a study of OX40 agonist ivuxolimab in advanced cancers. Assay used: immunoSEQ multiplex PCR; TCRdb lists only in-frame clones, some missing. Counted here are roughly 92,000 clones, nearly 90% occurring once; the ten biggest clones make up more than 0.15%. This clone was seen once. The sequence was obtained from an adult with an advanced solid tumor such as melanoma, head and neck, liver or kidney cancer. Specimen: CD4+ or CD8+ T cells sorted from blood, collected in a trial of the OX40 agonist ivuxolimab.

CDR3 in amino acids: CASSPRRGGPLHF. CDR3 sequence (DNA): TGTGCCAGCAGCCCACGGCGGGGGGGGCCCCTCCACTTT. The chain is built from TRBV7-2 and TRBJ1-6, with TRBD1 as a possible D gene (5 bases). CDR1 is SGHTA, CDR2 FQGNSA, per germline. The V end was cut by 5 bases, the J end by 13 bases, with 15 bases between. CDR3 size: 13 residues.